This is a list of T cell receptor beta chains from one sample in a study of immune evolution from preneoplasia to lung adenocarcinoma. Profiled with immunoSEQ multiplex PCR; TCRdb holds only in-frame clones, not every one. The sample lists a few thousand clones, more than 60% seen once, with around a tenth in the top ten. Input material: FFPE minimally invasive lung adenocarcinoma tissue. These receptors originate from a person aged 60 to 85 with lung adenocarcinoma. CDR3s include the opening cysteine and the closing phenylalanine or tryptophan. The D gene is left open where the match is weak. Clone size appears in some rows only: once, few, many, or a class for an expanded clone.

j_gene,len,abundance,v_gene,d_gene,CDR3nt,CDR3aa
TRBJ1-5,13,.,TRBV27,.,TGTGCCAGCAGTTTAAGGGGCAATCAGCCCCAGCATTTT,CASSLRGNQPQHF
TRBJ1-3,13,.,TRBV30,TRBD1,TGTGCCTGGAGATCTAAGGGGGCCAACACCATATATTTT,CAWRSKGANTIYF
TRBJ2-3,18,.,TRBV19,TRBD2,TGTGCCAGTAGTATAGAGTCTAGCGGGAGGATAGGCACAGATACGCAGTATTTT,CASSIESSGRIGTDTQYF
TRBJ2-1,15,.,TRBV7-3,TRBD2,TGTGCCAGCAGCTTTGGGACTAGCGGTTACAATGAGCAGTTCTTC,CASSFGTSGYNEQFF
TRBJ1-6,13,.,TRBV19,.,TGTGCCAGTAGTGATCGATGGGCTTCACCCCTCCACTTT,CASSDRWASPLHF
TRBJ2-2,14,.,TRBV5-5,.,TGTGCCAGCAGCCCCATTCTAGCCACCGGGGAGCTGTTTTTT,CASSPILATGELFF
TRBJ2-7,13,.,TRBV14,TRBD2,TGTGCCAGCAGCCAAGAGGTCGGGGGGGAGCAGTACTTC,CASSQEVGGEQYF
TRBJ2-1,13,.,TRBV5-1,.,TGCGCCAGCAGCTTGGATGGGTACAATGAGCAGTTCTTC,CASSLDGYNEQFF
TRBJ2-2,19,.,TRBV5-4,TRBD2,TGTGCCAGCAGCCAAGGTAGCTCTAGCGGGAGTTTGAACACCGGGGAGCTGTTTTTT,CASSQGSSSGSLNTGELFF
TRBJ2-6,16,.,TRBV5-1,TRBD1,TGCGCCAGCGGGAGACAGGGAAGCTCTGGGGCCAACGTCCTGACTTTC,CASGRQGSSGANVLTF
TRBJ2-5,15,.,TRBV2,TRBD2,TGTGCCAGCGCCCTTGCCGCGGGGGGTCAAGAGACCCAGTACTTC,CASALAAGGQETQYF
TRBJ2-7,15,.,TRBV18,TRBD1,TGTGCCAGCTCACCAATGGGGACAGCTAACTACGAGCAGTACTTC,CASSPMGTANYEQYF
TRBJ2-7,13,few,TRBV29-1,TRBD1,TGCAGCGTTGAAGATAGGACAGGCTACGAGCAGTACTTC,CSVEDRTGYEQYF
TRBJ2-5,14,.,TRBV5-1,.,TGCGCCAGCAGCTTGGAGGCAGGACAAGAGACCCAGTACTTC,CASSLEAGQETQYF
TRBJ2-7,15,once,TRBV7-8,TRBD2,TGTGCCAGCACCTTCGGGACTAGCGCGGGTTACGAGCAGTACTTC,CASTFGTSAGYEQYF
TRBJ2-3,14,.,TRBV7-6,TRBD2,TGTGCCAGCTCAAGGGACTACCGCACAGATACGCAGTATTTT,CASSRDYRTDTQYF
TRBJ2-7,18,.,TRBV4-1,TRBD2,TGCGCCAGCAGCCAACTGGGACTAGCGGGAGAAAGGTCGGTCGAGCAGTACTTC,CASSQLGLAGERSVEQYF
TRBJ2-5,16,.,TRBV7-6,.,TGTGCCAGCAGCTTACTGTCCCGGGACATCCAAGAGACCCAGTACTTC,CASSLLSRDIQETQYF
TRBJ2-4,16,.,TRBV10-3,.,TGTGCCATCATTGTACAGGGGGGGCACGACAAAAACATTCAGTACTTC,CAIIVQGGHDKNIQYF
TRBJ2-7,16,.,TRBV4-3,.,TGCGCCAGCAGCCAAGATCGGGTGACGCACTCCTACGAGCAGTACTTC,CASSQDRVTHSYEQYF